The entry below gives a single T cell receptor beta chain sequence along with its context. Trimming took 4 bases from V and 2 from J; bases not matched to a gene: 11. Germline V lookup: CDR1 SGHRS, CDR2 YFSETQ. This CDR3 has 17 residues. In the authors' workflow: Counts of nucleated cells, estimated from reference gene primer amplification, were obtained. The protocol was immunoSEQ multiplex PCR, while the TCRdb copy is restricted to in-frame clones and leaves out a portion. V and J calls and clone size are given by that table; D and trimming were obtained from the DNA. The sample gives about 39,000 clones, 88% of which show up once; around 2.4% is in the top ten. The data were obtained in a study of blood T cell repertoires in COVID-19. About the study: Samples came from the United States, Italy and Spain, spanning acute and convalescent COVID-19. The cDNA or gDNA used as material had been derived from T cells, B-cell-depleted T cells, or PBMCs.

The sequenced material came from peripheral blood. The chain has TRBV5-1 and TRBJ2-3, with 9 bases fitting TRBD2. This TCR was sampled from a human donor in a cohort sampled during active COVID-19. The CDR3 DNA is TGCGCCAGCAGCGGGGCGGGGGGGCCGAAATCCACAGATACGCAGTATTTT. Amino acids: CASSGAGGPKSTDTQYF.